This T cell receptor beta chain is drawn from a study of shared clonotypes between healthy human individuals. Study-level points and caveats: Naive subsets tended to show greater estimated richness than memory subsets.

Every donor was a Caucasian adult from Nashville, Tennessee. Details on this clone: The antigen remains unidentified.

The CDR3 has 14 residues. After removal of 4 bases from V and 1 base from J, the junction contained 4 bases not matched to a gene. Germline V gene sequence: CDR1 ENHRY, CDR2 SYGVKD. Here immunoSEQ multiplex PCR was the method, and the copy in TCRdb shows in-frame clones only, minus some. The sample has under 2.5 million clones; 80% to 95% are singletons. The receptor was derived from a man younger than 30 in good health. Some clones in this sample may be carry-over from other donors' samples. The genes are TRBV10-3 and TRBJ2-7; 7 bases are shared with TRBD1. Sequenced input: naive CD4+ T cells from PBMCs. As for subset: CD45RA+ positively selected. The CDR3 protein is CAISGTGESYEQYF. CDR3 DNA sequence: TGTGCCATCAGTGGGACAGGCGAATCCTACGAGCAGTACTTC.